Given below is one TCR beta chain in context. These data originate in a study of shared T cell receptors in the human thymus. Generated by immunoSEQ multiplex PCR, the TCRdb table keeps only in-frame clones and is missing some. The table lists 500,000 to 750,000 clones, 88% of them singletons. This CDR3 comprises 16 residues. The germline V gene has CDR1 SEHNR and CDR2 FQNEAQ (reference sequence). After removal of 1 base from V and 2 bases from J, the junction contained 6 bases not matched to a gene. These data are also associated with another study on human thymus T cells.

Sequenced input: thymocytes. The rearrangement uses TRBV7-9 and TRBJ1-1; 8 nucleotides agree with TRBD1. The sequence was collected from a boy under two years old with a congenital heart defect. CDR3 region: CASSLGTGYGNTEAFF. The CDR3 nucleotides read TGTGCCAGCAGCTTAGGGACAGGGTACGGAAACACTGAAGCTTTCTTT.